The 12 T cell receptor beta chains in this list originate from one sample, sequenced in a study of blood T cell repertoires in COVID-19. The assay was immunoSEQ multiplex PCR, and TCRdb's table has in-frame clones only and misses some. The sample carries tens of thousands of clones, approximately 89% recorded once. The sample consisted of peripheral blood. The source of these receptors is a woman of 80 years or more with acute or convalescent COVID-19.

The chain uses TRBV19 and TRBJ2-7, with D possibly being TRBD1 (6 bases). Germline V lookup: CDR1 LNHDA, CDR2 SQIVND (reference sequence). The CDR3 extends over 15 amino acids. Trimming took off 4 bases at V and 5 bases at J, with 18 bases between the two ends. The CDR3 region is CASSTIGPTGHEQYF. CDR3 nucleotides: TGTGCCAGTAGTACCATTGGCCCCACAGGGCACGAGCAGTACTTC.

The chain joins TRBV11-2 to TRBJ2-3, with D perhaps TRBD2 (5 bases). The CDR3 is 14 residues long. Germline loops: CDR1 SGHAT, CDR2 FQNNGV. V dropped 4 bases and J dropped 6 bases, with 14 bases sitting between them. CDR3: CASSSESERDTQYF. The CDR3 nucleotides are TGTGCCAGCAGCTCCGAATCGGAGCGGGATACGCAGTATTTT.

The chain employs TRBV7-8 and TRBJ2-7; D might be TRBD1 (6 bases). V was shortened by 1 base and J by 1 base, with 11 bases between the two germline ends. Germline V gene sequence: CDR1 SGHVS, CDR2 FQNEAQ. This CDR3 spans 15 amino acids. The CDR3 region has the DNA TGTGCCAGCAGCTTAGTTCAGGGGCAATCCTACGAGCAGTACTTC. It codes for CASSLVQGQSYEQYF.

The chain couples TRBV7-2 to TRBJ1-6; 9 bases fit TRBD1. The CDR3 contains 14 residues. Germline CDR1 is SGHTA and CDR2 is FQGNSA. V lost 5 bases, J lost 9 bases, and 5 bases stayed unmatched. In DNA form, the CDR3 reads TGTGCCAGCAGCCCCGGGACAGGGTTTTCACCCCTCCACTTT. Residues: CASSPGTGFSPLHF.

The CDR3 sequence: CASSEISTGSSYEQYF. As DNA, the CDR3 is TGTGCCAGCAGTGAGATTTCGACAGGGAGCTCCTACGAGCAGTACTTC. The V gene is TRBV6-1, the J gene TRBJ2-7, with TRBD1 matching 7 bases. V lost 3 bases and J lost 0; bases outside the gene matches: 8. Germline V gene data show CDR1 as MNHNS and CDR2 as SASEGT. The CDR3 totals 16 residues.

V gene TRBV3-1 (or the pseudogene TRBV3-2) combines with J gene TRBJ2-1; tentatively, D is TRBD2 (5 bases). The germline V gene encodes CDR1 LGHDT and CDR2 YNNKEL (reference sequence). The CDR3 runs to 14 residues. V was clipped by 0 bases and J by 7 bases, with 10 bases between them. Here the CDR3 reads CASSQDGLANEQFF. The CDR3 DNA is TGTGCCAGCAGCCAAGATGGGCTAGCTAATGAGCAGTTCTTC.

V is TRBV7-6 and J is TRBJ2-3; TRBD1 matches 9 bases. Germline loops: CDR1 SGHVS, CDR2 FNYEAQ. There are 15 residues in the CDR3. The junction had 7 bases not matched to a gene; V was cut back by 4 bases and J by 5 bases. The CDR3 DNA follows: TGTGCCAGCAGCTCCAGGACAGGGGCGGTAGATACGCAGTATTTT. The encoded protein is CASSSRTGAVDTQYF.

The chain employs TRBV6-5 and TRBJ2-7, with 7 bases matching TRBD1. Per the germline V gene, CDR1 is MNHEY and CDR2 is SVGAGI. This CDR3 spans 13 amino acids. Trimming at V came to 6 bases and at J to 3 bases, leaving 5 bases not matched to a gene. CDR3 loop: CASSDTGVYEQYV. The CDR3 DNA sequence: TGTGCCAGCAGCGATACAGGGGTCTACGAGCAGTACGTC.

This chain connects TRBV2 to TRBJ2-3; 11 positions match TRBD1. Germline values: CDR1 SNHLY, CDR2 FYNNEI. The CDR3 sequence is 15 residues long. Germline trimming cut 5 bases from V and 3 bases from J; bases unmatched to any gene: 4. The CDR3 loop reads CASSRDRGATDTQYF. CDR3 nucleotides: TGTGCCAGCAGTCGGGACAGGGGGGCGACAGATACGCAGTATTTT.

The chain is built from TRBV19 and TRBJ2-3; 11 bases are shared with TRBD2. In germline, CDR1 is LNHDA, CDR2 SQIVND (reference sequence). There are 15 residues in the CDR3. Trimming cost V 3 bases and J 6 bases; bases outside gene matches: 5. CDR3 loop: CASSMGLAGGDTQYF. The CDR3 DNA follows: TGTGCCAGTAGTATGGGCCTAGCGGGGGGTGATACGCAGTATTTT.

The chain carries TRBV19 and TRBJ2-5; 13 bases are a match to TRBD2. The J segment lost 4 bases and the V segment lost 6 bases, leaving 5 bases of the junction unmatched. This CDR3 is built from 15 residues. The V gene's germline CDR1 is LNHDA and CDR2 SQIVND (reference sequence). The CDR3 here is CASRRTSGGGETQYF. The DNA for the CDR3 is TGTGCCAGTAGAAGGACTAGCGGGGGAGGAGAGACCCAGTACTTC.

The V and J genes are TRBV3-1 (or the pseudogene TRBV3-2) and TRBJ2-5; TRBD2 might be the D (5 bases). V lost 4 bases and J 4 bases, leaving 13 bases between the germline ends. This CDR3 spans 14 amino acids. In germline, CDR1 is LGHDT, CDR2 YNNKEL (reference sequence). CDR3 in DNA: TGTGCCAGCAGCCGCTCTGGGCTAGCAGAGACCCAGTACTTC. Protein: CASSRSGLAETQYF.